The 30 T cell receptor beta chains reported below all come from one sample, sequenced in a study of CD8+CD57+ T cells in acquired aplastic anemia. TCR beta VDJ and CDR3 were profiled, and genomic DNA was the template. MiXCR, run by TCRdb on the reads, gives a single entry per CDR3 protein. The repertoire includes 200,000 to 300,000 distinct CDR3 sequences, approximately 86% of them detected once, and about two fifths sits in the top ten. Sequenced patients had shown CD8+CD57+ cell expansion by flow cytometry. Sequenced sample: sorted CD4+, CD8+, or CD8+CD57+ T cells (not recorded which) from PBMCs. Every receptor here comes from a human donor with aplastic anemia.

Worth noting for this clonotype: Without the conserved terminal phenylalanine or tryptophan, this CDR3 likely stems from a read error. No DNA is shown, since the ends of the CDR3 on it are uncertain; the CDR3 is the one TCRdb lists. This chain joins TRBV7-2 and TRBJ2-3; TRBD1 reflects the table's D call only, with no check against the DNA. Germline V gene data show CDR1 as SGHTA and CDR2 as FQGNSA. The CDR3 is 13 residues long, counting both termini. The CDR3 loop is CASSFQADGTAYS.

V is TRBV29-1 and J is TRBJ1-1, with D perhaps matching TRBD1 (5 bases). Germline V gene sequence: CDR1 SQVTM, CDR2 ANQGSEA. V lost 6 bases to trimming and J lost 6 bases, with 11 bases between them. There are 11 residues in the CDR3. The DNA for the CDR3 is TGCAGCGTGAAAGGGGTCGCTGAAGCTTTCTTT. Protein sequence: CSVKGVAEAFF.

The rearrangement links TRBV7-3 to TRBJ2-1; perhaps TRBD2 as D (5 bases). The CDR3 spans 16 residues. Per the germline V gene, CDR1 is SGHTA and CDR2 is FQGTGA. V lost 4 bases and J 11 bases, leaving 24 bases between the germline ends. The CDR3 reads CASSSQRGVGSDQQFF. The CDR3 DNA sequence: TGTGCCAGCAGCTCTCAAAGAGGCGTGGGGAGCGACCAGCAGTTCTTC. Filled out from reference TRBV7-3 and TRBJ2-1, the complete variable domain reads GAGVSQTPSNKVTEKGKYVELRCDPISGHTALYWYRQSLGQGPEFLIYFQGTGAADDSGLPNDRFFAVRPEGSVSTLKIQRTERGDSAVYLCASSSQRGVGSDQQFFGPGTRLTVL.

The V and J genes are TRBV29-1 and TRBJ2-6; D gene unclear. V dropped 4 bases and J dropped 3 bases, with 7 bases sitting between them. This CDR3 region has 13 residues. Germline CDR1 is SQVTM and CDR2 is ANQGSEA. Here the CDR3 reads CSVVTDGANVLTF. The CDR3 region has the DNA TGCAGCGTTGTTACGGATGGGGCCAACGTCCTGACTTTC.

Details on this clonotype: At one of its ends the junction is not consistent with the germline gene, which may arise from a read error. This chain uses TRBV15 with TRBJ2-3; the D gene could be TRBD1 or TRBD2 (6 bases each). Germline CDR1 LNHNV, CDR2 YYDKDF (reference sequence). The CDR3 sequence is 14 residues long. As DNA, the CDR3 is TGTGCCAGAGACGGGGGCAGCGACACAGATACGCAGTACTTT. It specifies CARDGGSDTDTQYF.

This clonotype was found once. This CDR3 fails to terminate in the conserved phenylalanine or tryptophan, so it likely reflects a read error. The limits of the CDR3 on the DNA are not certain, so only TCRdb's listed CDR3 is given. The chain links TRBV9 to TRBJ2-3; the table's D call of TRBD2 was not tested on the DNA. Germline lookup yields CDR1 SGDLS and CDR2 YYNGEE. A total of 13 residues make up the CDR3, ends included. The CDR3 reads CASSPVDGIADTL.

The gene calls are TRBV9 and TRBJ2-6, with 7 bases that match TRBD2. The CDR3 has 16 amino acids. Germline V lookup: CDR1 SGDLS, CDR2 YYNGEE. The V and J ends lost 4 bases and 14 bases, in that order; junction bases with no gene match: 18. The CDR3 DNA reads as TGTGCCAGCAGCTTAGCGGGTGGCTACGGTGCGAACTTCCTGACTTTC. Amino acids: CASSLAGGYGANFLTF.

The gene calls are TRBV7-2 and TRBJ2-3, with a tentative D call TRBD1 (6 bases). The germline gives CDR1 SGHTA, CDR2 FQGNSA. This CDR3 spans 14 amino acids. Trimming took off 1 base at V and 15 bases at J, with 20 bases between the two ends. CDR3 bases: TGTGCCAGCAGCTTAGGACAGGTCGAAAACTATCACTATTTT. It is translated as CASSLGQVENYHYF.

The J gene is TRBJ2-5, the V gene TRBV7-3; D unclear. The CDR3 covers 15 residues. Germline V gene sequence: CDR1 SGHTA, CDR2 FQGTGA. V gave up 2 bases and J gave up 3 bases, with 13 bases separating them. The CDR3 sequence is CASSLGGGRKETQYF. In DNA, the CDR3 is TGTGCCAGCAGCTTAGGCGGCGGTAGGAAAGAGACCCAGTACTTC. Full variable domain (outside the CDR3, taken from reference TRBV7-3 and TRBJ2-5): GAGVSQTPSNKVTEKGKYVELRCDPISGHTALYWYRQSLGQGPEFLIYFQGTGAADDSGLPNDRFFAVRPEGSVSTLKIQRTERGDSAVYLCASSLGGGRKETQYFGPGTRLLVL.

This clonotype was seen a handful of times. Relative to the germline gene, one junction end is altered; a read error may explain this. The rearrangement joins TRBV15 to TRBJ2-3, with D perhaps matching TRBD2 (7 bases). Germline-derived CDR1 and CDR2 are LNHNV and YYDKDF (reference sequence). The CDR3 loop spans 14 amino acids. The DNA of the CDR3 is TGTGCCACCAGCGGCGGGGGCGTAGCCGATGCGCAGTATTTC. This translates into CATSGGGVADAQYF. Using reference TRBV15 and TRBJ2-3 for the parts outside the CDR3, the full variable domain is DAMVIQNPRYQVTQFGKPVTLSCSQTLNHNVMYWYQQKSSQAPKLLFHYYDKDFNNEADTPDNFQSRRPNTSFCFLDIRSPGLGDTAMYLCATSGGGVADAQYFGPGTRLTVL.

This CDR3 reads CATSRGSGAYNEQFF. CDR3 nucleotides: TGTGCCACCAGCAGAGGCAGCGGAGCCTACAATGAGCAGTTCTTC. The chain uses TRBV15 and TRBJ2-1; tentative D call: TRBD2 (5 bases). Germline assignment: CDR1 LNHNV and CDR2 YYDKDF (reference sequence). The CDR3 is 15 amino acids. V lost 1 base, J lost 2 bases, and 9 bases lay in between.

This sequence joins TRBV7-8 and TRBJ1-1, with D possibly being TRBD1 (6 bases). CDR1 and CDR2 (germline): SGHVS, FQNEAQ. V gave up 3 bases and J gave up 14 bases, with 25 bases separating them. The CDR3 consists of 15 residues. This chain's CDR3 is CASSFHPTGTTESFF. The CDR3 DNA reads TGTGCCAGCAGCTTTCATCCAACAGGGACAACCGAATCCTTCTTT.

A word on this clonotype: As the CDR3 is not closed by the conserved phenylalanine or tryptophan, this likely results from a read error. The limits of the CDR3 on the DNA are not certain, so only TCRdb's listed CDR3 is given. This sequence joins TRBV9 and TRBJ2-1; the DNA was not compared with TRBD1, the D call given in the table. A total of 12 residues make up the CDR3, ends included. Germline V lookup: CDR1 SGDLS, CDR2 YYNGEE. This CDR3 reads CASRGEYKGEQY.

The chain has TRBV9 and TRBJ1-1; D is possibly TRBD1 (6 bases). V was pared by 4 bases and J by 11 bases, with 18 bases between. The CDR3 totals 13 residues. Germline V gene lookup returns CDR1 SGDLS and CDR2 YYNGEE. The CDR3 coding sequence is TGTGCCAGCAGCTCCACACAGGGAAGTGACGCTTTCTTT. Translating it yields CASSSTQGSDAFF.

The chain is built from TRBV27 and TRBJ2-7; D could derive from TRBD1 or TRBD2 (5 bases each). In germline, CDR1 is MNHEY, CDR2 SMNVEV (reference sequence). V lost 9 bases, J lost 4 bases, and 19 bases lay in between. The CDR3 is 14 residues long. The CDR3 protein is CASLPGRTRYEQYV. The DNA for the CDR3 is TGTGCCAGTCTACCGGGACGCACCAGGTACGAGCAGTACGTC.

Points on this clonotype: The germline gene is not matched at one end of the junction; a read error may be the cause. The rearrangement uses TRBV7-2 and TRBJ2-5; D could derive from TRBD1 or TRBD2 (5 bases each). The CDR3 contains 14 residues. Germline lookup yields CDR1 SGHTA and CDR2 FQGNSA. Written as DNA, the CDR3 is TGTGCCAGCAGCGCGTGCAGAGGGGAAGAGACCCCGTACTTC. Residues: CASSACRGEETPYF.

This clonotype was counted a few times. This likely comes from a read error, as the CDR3 has no conserved phenylalanine or tryptophan at its end. The limits of the CDR3 on the DNA are not certain, so only TCRdb's listed CDR3 is given. The chain combines TRBV2 with TRBJ2-5; the D call in the table, TRBD1, was not verified against the DNA. The CDR3 adds up to 15 amino acids, both ends counted. Germline V gives CDR1 SNHLY, CDR2 FYNNEI. CDR3 in amino acids: CASGDGGTDTQYLYP.

The rearrangement joins TRBV7-3 to TRBJ2-1; perhaps TRBD2 as D (6 bases). This CDR3 spans 15 amino acids. The V end was cut by 5 bases, the J end by 13 bases, with 24 bases between. CDR1 and CDR2 (germline): SGHTA, FQGTGA. CDR3 amino acids: CASSGLEGTNHPQFF. The CDR3 DNA is TGTGCCAGCAGCGGGTTGGAGGGCACAAACCATCCCCAGTTCTTC.

This clonotype has just a few counts. Just one base apart from a much larger clone, this may be a read error. This sequence joins TRBV12-3 or TRBV12-4 and TRBJ2-2; 10 bases are shared with TRBD1. There are 15 residues in the CDR3. Written as DNA, the CDR3 is TGTGCCAGCAGTCCGGGACAGGGGTTCACCGGGGAGCTGTCTTTT. This gives the protein CASSPGQGFTGELSF.

As to this clonotype: A read error may explain this, as a much larger clone is one base away. The chain uses TRBV7-6 and TRBJ1-1; 8 bases agree with TRBD1. Germline-derived CDR1 and CDR2 are SGHVS and FNYEAQ. J lost 14 bases, V lost 6 bases, and 20 bases had no gene match. CDR3 length: 15 amino acids. Written as DNA, the CDR3 is TGTGCCAGCAGTTCAGACAGGGGCAATTCACCCCTCCCCTTCTTT. It yields the protein CASSSDRGNSPLPFF.

This clonotype was counted only a few times. The rearrangement joins TRBV6-4 to TRBJ1-1, with D possibly being TRBD1 (5 bases). This CDR3 spans 12 amino acids. Trimming took off 4 bases at V and 6 bases at J, with 9 bases between the two ends. Germline V CDR1 and CDR2: MRHNA, SNTAGT. The CDR3 protein is CASSAGGAEAFF. The CDR3 DNA follows: TGTGCCAGCAGTGCTGGAGGGGCTGAAGCTTTCTTT.

This clonotype turned up a few times. The rearrangement uses TRBV5-8 and TRBJ1-1; D is uncertain. With 2 bases removed from V and 1 base from J, the gap between germline ends came to 12 bases. Per the germline V gene, CDR1 is SGHTS and CDR2 is YDEGEE. The CDR3 contains 15 residues. CDR3 bases: TGTGCCAGCAGCTTTAATATGGCAGGGAACACTGAAGCTTTCTTT. This sequence encodes CASSFNMAGNTEAFF.

The chain links TRBV7-8 to TRBJ2-3; weak D call: TRBD2 (6 bases). Trimming took off 6 bases at V and 8 bases at J, with 15 bases between the two ends. Germline V gene sequence: CDR1 SGHVS, CDR2 FQNEAQ. The CDR3 is made up of 13 amino acids. This CDR3 reads CASREAGAPTQYF. CDR3 in DNA: TGTGCCAGCAGGGAAGCGGGCGCACCTACGCAGTATTTT.

The chain links TRBV20-1 to TRBJ2-7; perhaps TRBD2 as D (6 bases). V was trimmed by 5 bases and J by 2 bases, leaving 19 bases between them. Germline values: CDR1 DFQATT, CDR2 SNEGSKA (reference sequence). The CDR3 is 15 amino acids. The CDR3 is CSAASILAGAYEQYF. In nucleotides, the CDR3 is TGCAGTGCTGCGTCGATACTAGCTGGGGCCTACGAGCAGTACTTC.

This clonotype was recorded a few times. This chain joins TRBV15 and TRBJ2-7, with D possibly matching TRBD1 (6 bases). In germline, CDR1 is LNHNV, CDR2 YYDKDF (reference sequence). V lost 3 bases and J 1 base, leaving 13 bases between the germline ends. The CDR3 consists of 15 residues. For the CDR3, the DNA is TGTGCCACCAGCAGCCTGACAGGTTCTTCCTACGAGCAGTACTTC. Translating gives CATSSLTGSSYEQYF.

As concerns this clonotype: An end of the junction differs from the germline gene, which may be a read error. The V and J genes are TRBV7-6 and TRBJ1-1, with D unclear. The CDR3 length is 14 residues. Germline values: CDR1 SGHVS, CDR2 FNYEAQ. In nucleotides, the CDR3 is TGTGCCACCAGCCCGAGGAGCTTGAACGAGCAGTACGTCTTT. Its translation is CATSPRSLNEQYVF.

With respect to this clonotype: The junction departs from the called germline gene at one end, perhaps through a read error. The chain employs TRBV10-2 and TRBJ2-1; D not certain. Germline CDR1 is WSHSY and CDR2 is SAAADI. This CDR3 is built from 16 residues. This CDR3 is CASSQDNSHGHDEHFF. For the CDR3, the DNA is TGCGCCAGCAGCCAGGATAATTCACACGGTCACGATGAGCACTTCTTC.

This clonotype was observed a few times. CDR3 region: CASSASGGYEQYF. As DNA, the CDR3 is TGTGCCAGTAGCGCTAGCGGGGGATACGAGCAGTACTTC. The chain has TRBV19 and TRBJ2-7, with TRBD2 matching over 10 bases. The CDR3 contains 13 residues. CDR1 is LNHDA and CDR2 is SQIVND in the germline V gene (reference sequence). V shed 6 bases, J shed 4 bases, and the junction held 3 bases outside the gene matches.

This chain connects TRBV4-3 to TRBJ2-1; 7 positions agree with TRBD2. The CDR3 length is 15 residues. V shed 3 bases and J 7 bases; nucleotides not matched to a gene: 9. Germline CDR1 LGHNA, CDR2 YSLEER. Here the CDR3 DNA reads TGCGCCAGCAGCCACAATCCCGGGGGGTGGAATGAGCAGTTCTTC. Translation gives CASSHNPGGWNEQFF.

V and J are TRBV20-1 and TRBJ2-7, with 9 bases aligning to TRBD2. Germline CDR1 is DFQATT and CDR2 is SNEGSKA (reference sequence). The CDR3 totals 13 residues. The junction had 5 bases not matched to a gene; V was cut back by 4 bases and J by 4 bases. The CDR3 sequence is CSATREGQYEQYF. The CDR3 nucleotides read TGCAGTGCTACGCGGGAGGGACAGTACGAGCAGTACTTC.